The 14 T cell receptor beta chains reported below all come from one sample, sequenced in a study of naive and memory T cell subsets. Both TRBC1 and TRBC2 were covered by a beta constant-region primer of two equimolar oligonucleotides. TCRdb independently ran MiXCR on the UMI-ligation and nested PCR reads; one entry per CDR3 protein. This sample has 150,000 or so distinct CDR3 sequences, with about 18% found just once. The sample consisted of naive CD4+ T cells from blood. The receptor source for this set is a human donor in good health.

The J gene is TRBJ1-5, the V gene TRBV12-3 or TRBV12-4; D not certain. This CDR3 has 14 residues. V lost 5 bases to trimming and J lost 5 bases, with 13 bases between them. The CDR3 here is CASSRHDMDQPQHF. For the CDR3, the DNA is TGTGCCAGCAGTCGACACGATATGGATCAGCCCCAGCATTTT.

The genes are TRBV24-1 and TRBJ2-3; D is undetermined. The CDR3 has 15 amino acids. V dropped 2 bases and J dropped 4 bases, with 12 bases sitting between them. Germline V gives CDR1 KGHDR, CDR2 SFDVKD. The CDR3 DNA follows: TGTGCCACCAGTGATTACATGGGTGATTCAGATACGCAGTATTTT. Translating gives CATSDYMGDSDTQYF.

This clonotype turned up a few times. V gene TRBV20-1 combines with J gene TRBJ2-4; D assignment may be TRBD1 or TRBD2 (5 bases each). Between the trimmed V and J ends, which lost 0 bases and 3 bases, there was a span of 15 bases. This CDR3 has 16 residues. The germline gives CDR1 DFQATT, CDR2 SNEGSKA (reference sequence). The CDR3: CSARDLGATSKNIQYF. The CDR3 region has the DNA TGCAGTGCTAGAGATCTCGGGGCGACCAGCAAAAACATTCAGTACTTC.

The DNA of the CDR3 is TGCAGTGCTAGCTCGGCGCACTCTGGAAACACCATATATTTT. It is translated as CSASSAHSGNTIYF. The gene calls are TRBV20-1 and TRBJ1-3; the D is unclear. Trimming stripped 3 bases from V and 0 bases from J, with 9 bases between. The CDR3 consists of 14 residues. Germline V CDR1 and CDR2: DFQATT, SNEGSKA (reference sequence).

In its sample, this clonotype was seen a few times. The genes are TRBV3-1 and TRBJ2-7; 7 positions match TRBD2. Germline CDR1 reads LGHDT; CDR2 reads YNNKEL (reference sequence). CDR3 length: 15 residues. J lost 9 bases, V lost 4 bases, and 15 bases had no gene match. The CDR3 sequence is CASSLGGSVDVGQYF. In DNA form, the CDR3 reads TGTGCCAGCAGCCTCGGCGGGAGCGTTGATGTAGGGCAGTACTTC.

Concerning this clonotype: Possible read error: a much larger clone is one base away. The V call is TRBV4-3, the J call TRBJ2-5, with a tentative D call TRBD2 (6 bases). The CDR3 has 14 residues. From germline, CDR1 is LGHNA and CDR2 YSLEER. CDR3 DNA sequence: TGCGCCAGCAGCCAAGACATAGCGGTAAAGACCCGGTACTTC. Translated, it gives CASSQDIAVKTRYF.

In this sample, this clonotype turned up a few times. In DNA form, the CDR3 reads TGCGCCAGCAGCCAAGGTCGTGGGTCGCCGGCAGATACGCAGTATTTT. Translation gives CASSQGRGSPADTQYF. V usage is TRBV4-1 and J usage is TRBJ2-3, with unresolved D. Germline CDR1 reads MGHRA; CDR2 reads YSYEKL. Trimming removed 1 base from V and 4 bases from J, with 15 bases in between. The CDR3 loop spans 16 amino acids.

The V gene is TRBV7-2, the J gene TRBJ2-1; 8 bases line up with TRBD1. The germline V gene has CDR1 SGHTA and CDR2 FQGNSA. Unmatched junction bases numbered 9, after V lost 4 bases and J lost 7 bases. The CDR3 covers 15 residues. DNA for the CDR3: TGTGCCAGCAGCTCAGGACAGGGAAGGTGGAATGAGCAGTTCTTC. This encodes CASSSGQGRWNEQFF.

This clonotype was found a few times. The chain combines TRBV29-1 with TRBJ2-3; 8 positions agree with TRBD2. The CDR3 covers 13 residues. CDR1 and CDR2 (germline): SQVTM, ANQGSEA. CDR3 nucleotides: TGCCGGCGGGGGGACATAAACACAGATACGCAGTATTTT. Its protein is CRRGDINTDTQYF.

This clonotype was picked up a small number of times. The chain employs TRBV20-1 and TRBJ1-1; no clear D. The V end was cut by 4 bases, the J end by 4 bases, with 16 bases between. Germline lookup yields CDR1 DFQATT and CDR2 SNEGSKA (reference sequence). This CDR3 contains 14 residues. The chain's CDR3 is CSATALRRATEAFF. The CDR3 nucleotides read TGCAGTGCTACAGCACTTAGGAGGGCCACTGAAGCTTTCTTT.

This clonotype was observed a handful of times. The V and J genes are TRBV5-1 and TRBJ1-4; no reliable D call. The V gene lost 1 base and the J gene lost 0 bases, with 4 bases spanning the gap. CDR3 size: 14 residues. The germline V gene has CDR1 SGHRS and CDR2 YFSETQ. The CDR3 loop reads CASSLSTTNEKLFF. The CDR3 nucleotides are TGCGCCAGCAGCTTGAGTACAACTAATGAAAAACTGTTTTTT.

The sample holds a few counts of this clonotype. The chain uses TRBV29-1 and TRBJ1-1, with D unresolved. Germline CDR1 SQVTM, CDR2 ANQGSEA. Trimming cost V 3 bases and J 1 base, with 9 bases left between them. The CDR3 runs 13 residues. In DNA, the CDR3 is TGCAGCGTTGAGTGGCAGGAGAACACTGAAGCTTTCTTT. It codes for CSVEWQENTEAFF.

This clonotype was counted between two and nine times. The gene calls are TRBV5-6 and TRBJ2-7, with D hard to call. Germline CDR1 is SGHDT and CDR2 is YYEEEE. This CDR3 is 15 amino acids long. V was trimmed by 4 bases and J by 1 base, leaving 15 bases between them. The CDR3 reads CASSPGAALSYEQYF. The CDR3 region has the DNA TGTGCCAGCAGCCCTGGCGCAGCCTTATCCTACGAGCAGTACTTC.

This clonotype appeared a few times. The J gene is TRBJ2-2, the V gene TRBV15; the match to TRBD2 covers 7 bases. The CDR3 consists of 18 residues. Trimming took 1 base from V and 6 from J; bases not matched to a gene: 14. Germline V gene lookup returns CDR1 LNHNV and CDR2 YYDKDF (reference sequence). The CDR3 nucleotides are TGTGCCACCAGCAGAGCGGGACTACTCACAATCGGGGCCGGGGAGCTGTTTTTT. Translated, it gives CATSRAGLLTIGAGELFF.